The TCR beta chain described here comes from a study of T cell changes during pregnancy in multiple sclerosis. The repertoire was sequenced with immunoSEQ multiplex PCR; TCRdb's copy has only in-frame clones and lacks some. This table holds some 85,000 clones, 90% to 95% found once. V trimming: 8 bases; J trimming: 1 base; junction bases outside the gene matches: 4. Per the germline V gene, CDR1 is MNHEY and CDR2 is SMNVEV (reference sequence). CDR3 length: 13 residues. Sequencing was performed on peripheral blood, taken in the second trimester of pregnancy. The origin of this receptor is a female donor with multiple sclerosis, enrolled in a pregnancy study. V is TRBV27 and J is TRBJ1-1, with 7 bases fitting TRBD1. For the CDR3, the DNA is TGTGCCAGCGCAGACAGGGCGAACACTGAAGCTTTCTTT. As protein: CASADRANTEAFF.